The present entry profiles one TCR beta chain with its context. The data originate from a study of blood T cell repertoires in COVID-19. TCRdb's copy holds only in-frame clones and misses some; the assay was immunoSEQ multiplex PCR. The table lists about 52,000 clones, about 85% of them singletons, with under 7% in the top ten. This receptor was obtained from a man in his 70s with active COVID-19. Sequenced material: peripheral blood.

DNA for the CDR3: TGTGCCAGCAGTTACTCGGACGGGACACAAGAGACCCAGTACTTC. Residues: CASSYSDGTQETQYF. The V call is TRBV6-6, the J call TRBJ2-5, with a weak D call TRBD1 (6 bases). This CDR3 contains 15 residues. With 0 bases removed from V and 2 bases from J, the gap between germline ends came to 10 bases. The germline gives CDR1 MNHNY, CDR2 SVGAGI (reference sequence).